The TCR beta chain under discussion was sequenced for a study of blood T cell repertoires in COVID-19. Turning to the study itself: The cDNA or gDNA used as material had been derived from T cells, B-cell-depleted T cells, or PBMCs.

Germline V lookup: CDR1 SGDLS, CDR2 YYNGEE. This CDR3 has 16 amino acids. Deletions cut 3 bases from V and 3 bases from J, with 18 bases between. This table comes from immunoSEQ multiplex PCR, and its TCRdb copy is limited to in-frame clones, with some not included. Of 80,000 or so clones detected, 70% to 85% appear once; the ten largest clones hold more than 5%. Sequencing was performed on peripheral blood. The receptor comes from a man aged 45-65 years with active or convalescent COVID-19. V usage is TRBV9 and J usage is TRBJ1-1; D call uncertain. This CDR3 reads CASSAEGLGLYTEAFF. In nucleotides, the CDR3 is TGTGCCAGCAGCGCCGAGGGATTAGGACTGTACACTGAAGCTTTCTTT.